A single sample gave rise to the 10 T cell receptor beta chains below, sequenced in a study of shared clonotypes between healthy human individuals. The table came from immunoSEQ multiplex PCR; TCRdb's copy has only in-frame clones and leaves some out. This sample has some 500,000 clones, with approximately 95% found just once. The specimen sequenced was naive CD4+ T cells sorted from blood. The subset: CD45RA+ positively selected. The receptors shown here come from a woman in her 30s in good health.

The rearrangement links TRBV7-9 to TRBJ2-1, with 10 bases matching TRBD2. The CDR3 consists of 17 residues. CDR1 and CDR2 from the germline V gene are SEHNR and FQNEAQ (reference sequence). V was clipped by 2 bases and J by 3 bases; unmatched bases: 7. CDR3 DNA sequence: TGTGCCAGCAGCTTACCTCGTAGCGGGAGGAACTACAATGAGCAGTTCTTC. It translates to CASSLPRSGRNYNEQFF.

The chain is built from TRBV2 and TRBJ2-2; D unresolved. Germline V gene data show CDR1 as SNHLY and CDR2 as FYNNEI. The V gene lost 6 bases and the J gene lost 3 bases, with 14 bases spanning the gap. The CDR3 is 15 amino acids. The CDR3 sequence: CASSDPTEDTGELFF. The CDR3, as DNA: TGTGCCAGCAGCGACCCAACCGAGGACACCGGGGAGCTGTTTTTT.

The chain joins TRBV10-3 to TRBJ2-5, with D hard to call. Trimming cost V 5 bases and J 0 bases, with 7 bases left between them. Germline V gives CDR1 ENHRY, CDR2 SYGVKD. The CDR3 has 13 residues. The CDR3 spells CAISIRDQETQYF. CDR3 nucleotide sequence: TGTGCCATCAGTATCCGGGACCAAGAGACCCAGTACTTC.

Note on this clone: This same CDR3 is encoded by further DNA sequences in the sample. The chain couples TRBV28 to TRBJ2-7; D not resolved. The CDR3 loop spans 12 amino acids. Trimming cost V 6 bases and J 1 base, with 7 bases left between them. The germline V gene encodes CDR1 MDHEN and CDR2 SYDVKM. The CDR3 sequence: CASSPPSYEQYF. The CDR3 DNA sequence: TGTGCCAGCAGCCCTCCTTCCTACGAGCAGTACTTC.

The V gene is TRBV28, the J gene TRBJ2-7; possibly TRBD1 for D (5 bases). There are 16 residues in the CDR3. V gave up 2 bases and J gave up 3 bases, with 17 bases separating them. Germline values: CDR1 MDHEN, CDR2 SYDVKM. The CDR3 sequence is CASSLRTGIALYEQYF. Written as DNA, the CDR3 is TGTGCCAGCAGTTTACGCACAGGAATAGCCCTCTACGAGCAGTACTTC.

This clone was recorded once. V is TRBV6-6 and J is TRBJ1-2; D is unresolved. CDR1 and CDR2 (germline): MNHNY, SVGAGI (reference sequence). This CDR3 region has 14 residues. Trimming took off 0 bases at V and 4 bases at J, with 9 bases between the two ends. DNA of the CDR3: TGTGCCAGCAGTTACTCCTGGGCGGCCTATGGCTACACCTTC. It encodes CASSYSWAAYGYTF.

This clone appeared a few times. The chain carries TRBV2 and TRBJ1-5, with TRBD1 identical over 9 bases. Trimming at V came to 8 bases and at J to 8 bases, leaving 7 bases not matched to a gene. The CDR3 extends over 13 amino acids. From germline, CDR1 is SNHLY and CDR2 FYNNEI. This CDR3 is CASGGQGVEPQHF. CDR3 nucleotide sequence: TGTGCCAGCGGGGGACAGGGAGTAGAGCCCCAGCATTTT.

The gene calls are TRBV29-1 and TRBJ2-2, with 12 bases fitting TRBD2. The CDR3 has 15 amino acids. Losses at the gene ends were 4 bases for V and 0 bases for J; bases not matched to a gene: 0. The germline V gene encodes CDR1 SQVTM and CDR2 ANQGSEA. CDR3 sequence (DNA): TGCAGCGTTGGGACTAGCGGGACGAACACCGGGGAGCTGTTTTTT. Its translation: CSVGTSGTNTGELFF.

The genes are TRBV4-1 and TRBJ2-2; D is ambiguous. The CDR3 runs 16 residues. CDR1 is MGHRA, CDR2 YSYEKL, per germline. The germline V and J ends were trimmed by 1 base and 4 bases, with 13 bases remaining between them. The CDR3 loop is CASSQVAIRATGELFF. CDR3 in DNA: TGCGCCAGCAGCCAAGTTGCTATCCGGGCCACCGGGGAGCTGTTTTTT.

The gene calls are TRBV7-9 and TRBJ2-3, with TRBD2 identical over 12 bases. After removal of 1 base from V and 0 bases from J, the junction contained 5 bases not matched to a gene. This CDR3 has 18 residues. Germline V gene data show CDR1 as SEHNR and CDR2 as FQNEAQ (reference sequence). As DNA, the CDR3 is TGTGCCAGCAGCTTAGGACTAGCGGGAGTTCTGAGCACAGATACGCAGTATTTT. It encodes CASSLGLAGVLSTDTQYF.